The clone carrying this TCR beta chain was found a few times. Its antigen is currently unknown. The data originate from a study of CD8 T cells in Susac syndrome. Broader study findings: The authors acknowledged that the study's TCR sequencing and HLA analysis involved relatively few individuals.

Bulk CD8+ and CD4+ cells came from magnetic negative isolation; CD8+ TEMRA by FACS. CDR1 is MNHNS and CDR2 is SASEGT in the germline V gene. The CDR3 totals 16 residues. V was trimmed by 5 bases and J by 3 bases, leaving 19 bases between them. With random hexamers, about 0.5 to 1 ug RNA was reverse transcribed. Amplification of TCR beta CDR3 used immunoSEQ multiplex PCR across 54 Vbeta and 13 Jbeta. TCRdb re-called the immunoSEQ multiplex PCR reads with MiXCR, one entry per CDR3 protein. This table has 180,000 or so distinct CDR3 sequences, around 94% appearing once. The chain couples TRBV6-1 to TRBJ2-5, with D possibly being TRBD2 (6 bases). Sequenced: CD4+ T cells from PBMCs. The receptor comes from a human donor in good health. The CDR3 region is CASSTFPVGGKETQYF. The CDR3 nucleotides read TGTGCCAGCAGTACATTCCCGGTCGGAGGGAAAGAGACCCAGTACTTC.